Described below is a single TCR beta chain sequence and its context. The antigen remains unidentified. Healthy individuals who donated bone marrow served as the donors. In the PCR, 60 Vbeta and 13 Jbeta primers were used. Here immunoSEQ multiplex PCR was the method, and the copy in TCRdb shows in-frame clones only, minus some. The table shows tens of thousands of clones, with about 76% occurring only once. The data belong to a study of cytomegalovirus exposure and HLA in healthy donors. On the study more broadly: An analysis done earlier identified about 120 million unique TCR beta sequences from approximately 180 million T cells. Notes on the study in general: In a later analysis, the majority of CMV-associated beta chains seemingly showed HLA restriction. Researchers catalogued about 160 TCR beta chains as cytomegalovirus-associated.

The CDR3 loop spans 13 amino acids. The trim removed 3 bases at V and 8 bases at J, leaving 6 bases unmatched. Germline values: CDR1 MNHEY, CDR2 SMNVEV (reference sequence). Input material: PBMCs. The chain has TRBV27 and TRBJ2-7; 8 bases are shared with TRBD2. The source is a female donor in good health and CMV-seronegative. The CDR3 region is CASSFGTRGQQYF. The CDR3 coding sequence is TGTGCCAGCAGTTTTGGGACTAGGGGTCAGCAGTACTTC.